These T cell receptor beta chains were read from a single sample in a study of OX40 agonist ivuxolimab in advanced cancers. Assay used: immunoSEQ multiplex PCR; TCRdb lists only in-frame clones, some missing. This table holds around 65,000 clones, approximately 93% found once. The sequencing used CD4+ or CD8+ T cells sorted from blood, collected in a trial of the OX40 agonist ivuxolimab. Every receptor here comes from an adult with an advanced solid tumor such as melanoma, head and neck, liver or kidney cancer. Both conserved end residues are part of each CDR3. The order of the fields is D gene, J gene, V gene, clone size, CDR3 protein, CDR3 DNA. A D gene is named only where the DNA matches it firmly. The size of a clone is reported for some rows only, either as once, few or many, or as a class for expanded clones.

>.|TRBJ2-1|TRBV30|once
CAWSVFRATSSYNEQFF
TGTGCCTGGAGTGTATTCCGGGCTACGAGCTCCTACAATGAGCAGTTCTTC
>TRBD1|TRBJ2-3|TRBV7-3|.
CASSPRTGLGDTQYF
TGTGCCAGCAGCCCCAGGACAGGGTTGGGAGATACGCAGTATTTT
>TRBD2|TRBJ2-1|TRBV19|.
CASRDFGTSVYNEQFF
TGTGCCAGTAGGGATTTCGGGACTAGCGTCTACAATGAGCAGTTCTTC
>.|TRBJ2-7|TRBV16|few
CASSQSGTYEQYF
TGTGCCAGCAGCCAATCAGGGACCTACGAGCAGTACTTC
>.|TRBJ2-7|TRBV5-1|.
CASSRGGTYEQYF
TGCGCCAGCAGCAGGGGGGGTACCTACGAGCAGTACTTC
>.|TRBJ2-7|TRBV7-9|.
CASSPASVYPYEQYF
TGTGCCAGCAGCCCGGCTAGCGTTTACCCCTACGAGCAGTACTTC
>TRBD2|TRBJ2-5|TRBV4-2|.
CASSQETGTRIQETQYF
TGTGCCAGCAGCCAAGAAACCGGGACTAGAATTCAAGAGACCCAGTACTTC
>.|TRBJ1-3|TRBV6-5|.
CASNVQNSGNTIYF
TGTGCCAGCAACGTGCAGAACTCTGGAAACACCATATATTTT
>TRBD2|TRBJ2-7|TRBV19|.
CASSIPLAGVHEQYF
TGTGCCAGTAGTATACCACTAGCGGGAGTCCACGAGCAGTACTTC
>TRBD2|TRBJ2-2|TRBV11-2|.
CASSLDRSSGSWWTGELFF
TGTGCCAGCAGCTTAGATCGGTCTAGCGGGAGTTGGTGGACCGGGGAGCTGTTTTTT
>TRBD2|TRBJ2-1|TRBV7-9|.
CASSPPTTSGTYNEQFF
TGTGCCAGCAGCCCTCCAACGACTAGCGGGACCTACAATGAGCAGTTCTTC
>.|TRBJ1-1|TRBV19|.
CASSTKVRGSAWMNTEAFF
TGTGCCAGTAGTACGAAAGTTCGGGGCTCAGCTTGGATGAACACTGAAGCTTTCTTT
>TRBD1|TRBJ2-2|TRBV7-2|once
CASSLDRGRPGELFF
TGTGCCAGCAGCCTAGACAGGGGGCGCCCCGGGGAGCTGTTTTTT
>.|TRBJ1-1|TRBV5-3|.
CASSLQHTEAFF
TGTGCCAGCAGCTTACAACACACTGAAGCTTTCTTT
>.|TRBJ2-7|TRBV28|.
CASSFFWQGYSYEQYF
TGTGCCAGCAGTTTCTTTTGGCAGGGGTATTCCTACGAGCAGTACTTC
>.|TRBJ2-4|TRBV5-4|.
CASSLYGGGEAKNIQYF
TGTGCCAGCAGCTTGTATGGGGGAGGAGAGGCCAAAAACATTCAGTACTTC
>.|TRBJ1-4|TRBV25-1|.
CASSESPRLGGPYEKLFF
TGTGCCAGCAGTGAATCCCCCCGGCTCGGGGGGCCCTATGAAAAACTGTTTTTT
>TRBD2|TRBJ2-7|TRBV7-3|.
CASSPSGTQYEQYF
TGTGCCAGCAGCCCCAGCGGGACTCAGTACGAGCAGTACTTC
>.|TRBJ1-1|TRBV4-2|.
CASSRAGGGDTEAFF
TGTGCCAGCAGCCGAGCCGGGGGAGGTGATACTGAAGCTTTCTTT
>.|TRBJ2-4|TRBV15|.
CATGIQQVKNIQYF
TGTGCCACCGGTATCCAGCAAGTTAAAAACATTCAGTACTTC
>TRBD2|TRBJ2-1|TRBV7-6|.
CASSPGGLAGDNEQFF
TGTGCCAGCAGCCCGGGGGGACTAGCGGGAGACAATGAGCAGTTCTTC
>TRBD2|TRBJ2-2|TRBV10-3|.
CAIRVELAGGEGELFF
TGTGCCATCAGAGTGGAACTAGCGGGAGGTGAGGGGGAGCTGTTTTTT
>.|TRBJ1-1|TRBV19|.
CASTESGLGTEAFF
TGTGCCAGTACTGAGTCTGGCTTGGGCACTGAAGCTTTCTTT
>.|TRBJ1-3|TRBV29-1|.
CSVEDRIGRNTIYF
TGCAGCGTTGAAGATCGGATTGGGAGAAACACCATATATTTT
>.|TRBJ2-7|TRBV19|.
CASSRAGTYEQYF
TGTGCCAGTAGTAGGGCAGGGACCTACGAGCAGTACTTC
>TRBD1|TRBJ1-4|TRBV9|.
CASSIQGDFEKLFF
TGTGCCAGCAGCATACAGGGGGATTTTGAAAAACTGTTTTTT
>.|TRBJ2-7|TRBV10-2|.
CASKAFTYEQYF
TGCGCCAGCAAGGCATTTACCTACGAGCAGTACTTC
>.|TRBJ1-1|TRBV18|.
CASSPKATQEAFF
TGTGCCAGCTCACCAAAAGCCACACAAGAAGCTTTCTTT
>.|TRBJ1-1|TRBV7-8|.
CASSPTSGATLGTEAFF
TGTGCCAGCAGCCCGACCTCGGGGGCGACTTTAGGGACTGAAGCTTTCTTT
>TRBD1|TRBJ2-5|TRBV9|.
CASSAYRDRAPETQYF
TGTGCCAGCAGCGCCTACCGGGACAGGGCCCCAGAGACCCAGTACTTC
>.|TRBJ2-7|TRBV29-1|.
CSGAETSGEQYF
TGCAGCGGTGCGGAGACTAGTGGCGAGCAGTACTTC
>TRBD2|TRBJ2-7|TRBV2|.
CASRQRGSSYEQYF
TGTGCCAGCAGGCAACGCGGGAGCTCCTACGAGCAGTACTTC
>TRBD2|TRBJ2-3|TRBV7-8|.
CASSSRTSGRAGTDTQYF
TGTGCCAGCAGCTCTCGGACTAGCGGGAGGGCCGGGACAGATACGCAGTATTTT
>.|TRBJ2-3|TRBV19|.
CASRITGTNTDTQYF
TGTGCCAGTAGGATTACAGGGACTAACACAGATACGCAGTATTTT
>TRBD2|TRBJ2-1|TRBV6-4|.
CASSPTIAGGDNEQFF
TGTGCCAGCAGCCCTACTATAGCGGGAGGGGACAATGAGCAGTTCTTC
>TRBD1|TRBJ1-2|TRBV5-1|once
CASSPDRASYGYTF
TGCGCCAGCAGCCCGGACAGGGCCAGCTATGGCTACACCTTC
>.|TRBJ1-1|TRBV19|.
CASVLWSGGTEAFF
TGTGCCAGCGTACTTTGGAGCGGGGGGACTGAAGCTTTCTTT
>.|TRBJ1-2|TRBV7-9|.
CASSLVMNYGYTF
TGTGCCAGCAGCTTAGTGATGAACTATGGCTACACCTTC
>.|TRBJ1-5|TRBV18|.
CASSPGIDSNQPQHF
TGTGCCAGCTCACCAGGGATAGATAGCAATCAGCCCCAGCATTTT
>.|TRBJ2-5|TRBV15|.
CATSRPGQETQYF
TGTGCCACCAGCAGGCCGGGGCAAGAGACCCAGTACTTC